This entry lists 18 T cell receptor beta chains sequenced from one sample in a study of blood T cell repertoires in COVID-19. Sequencing was performed with immunoSEQ multiplex PCR; in TCRdb, only in-frame clones are kept and a portion is missing. The sample has approximately 150,000 clones; roughly 84% are singletons. Sequenced material: peripheral blood. These TCRs come from a man between 65 and 80 years old with active or convalescent COVID-19.

Details on this clone: An end of the junction differs from the germline gene, which may be a read error. J is TRBJ2-2 and V is TRBV7-7, with D hard to call. Germline V gene sequence: CDR1 SSHAT, CDR2 FNYEAQ (reference sequence). The CDR3 has 15 amino acids. CDR3: CASSPLSGGTGELFF. CDR3 DNA sequence: TGTGCTAGCAGCCCCCTCTCGGGTGGCACCGGGGAGCTGTTTTTT.

V and J are TRBV27 and TRBJ2-1; D remains unclear. The V end was cut by 3 bases, the J end by 0 bases, with 6 bases between. The CDR3 is 14 amino acids. CDR1 is MNHEY and CDR2 is SMNVEV in the germline V gene (reference sequence). Here the CDR3 DNA reads TGTGCCAGCAGTTTTCAGATCTCCTACAATGAGCAGTTCTTC. Residues: CASSFQISYNEQFF.

CDR3 in amino acids: CASSLYVTENLAFF. The CDR3 DNA reads TGTGCCAGCAGCTTATATGTGACAGAAAATCTAGCTTTCTTT. The chain combines TRBV7-9 with TRBJ1-1, with a tentative D call TRBD1 (5 bases). The germline V and J ends were trimmed by 2 bases and 10 bases, with 17 bases remaining between them. The CDR3 is made up of 14 amino acids. Germline V CDR1 and CDR2: SEHNR, FQNEAQ (reference sequence).

The chain uses TRBV6-2 or TRBV6-3 and TRBJ1-5; D call uncertain. CDR1 MNHEY and CDR2 SVGEGT come from the germline V gene. The CDR3 has 17 residues. V lost 0 bases to trimming and J lost 4 bases, with 16 bases between them. CDR3 bases: TGTGCCAGCAGTTACTCCGCGGGAGGGTTGGGGAATCAGCCCCAGCATTTT. Protein product: CASSYSAGGLGNQPQHF.

The rearrangement uses TRBV9 and TRBJ1-1; TRBD1 is a possible D gene (5 bases). CDR1 SGDLS and CDR2 YYNGEE come from the germline V gene. The CDR3 spans 15 residues. V gave up 4 bases and J gave up 4 bases, with 17 bases separating them. DNA for the CDR3: TGTGCCAGCAGCTACGGGGGGAGAGGGGTCACTGAAGCTTTCTTT. Its protein product is CASSYGGRGVTEAFF.

The chain combines TRBV28 with TRBJ2-1; TRBD1 matches 8 bases. The length of the CDR3 is 12 residues. Germline V gene sequence: CDR1 MDHEN, CDR2 SYDVKM. Trimming removed 8 bases from V and 13 bases from J; junction bases left unmatched: 10. This chain's CDR3 is CASSGQGAKQFF. The CDR3 DNA is TGTGCCAGCTCCGGGCAGGGGGCCAAACAGTTCTTC.

The chain links TRBV5-1 to TRBJ2-3, with D uncertain. Germline CDR1 and CDR2: SGHRS and YFSETQ. This CDR3 has 15 amino acids. The ends were cut back, 0 bases at V and 6 bases at J, with 14 bases in the middle. CDR3: CASSLESPSYDTQYF. The CDR3 DNA is TGCGCCAGCAGCTTGGAGTCCCCCTCCTACGATACGCAGTATTTT.

This chain connects TRBV29-1 to TRBJ2-5; TRBD2 aligns across 9 bases. The CDR3 loop spans 13 amino acids. CDR1 is SQVTM and CDR2 is ANQGSEA in the germline V gene. V was clipped by 6 bases and J by 3 bases; unmatched bases: 5. The CDR3: CSVKTSGEETQYF. The CDR3 DNA follows: TGCAGCGTCAAGACTAGCGGAGAAGAGACCCAGTACTTC.

The rearrangement joins TRBV19 to TRBJ2-7, with D possibly being TRBD2 (5 bases). The CDR3 runs to 13 residues. The V gene's germline CDR1 is LNHDA and CDR2 SQIVND (reference sequence). Trimming cost V 3 bases and J 6 bases, with 12 bases left between them. CDR3 DNA sequence: TGTGCCAGTAGTATGGGGAGAGGTGGCGAGCAGTACTTC. Translation: CASSMGRGGEQYF.

This chain links TRBV5-6 with TRBJ2-7, with D unclear. The ends were cut back, 1 base at V and 1 base at J, with 6 bases in the middle. This CDR3 spans 13 amino acids. Germline V CDR1 and CDR2: SGHDT, YYEEEE. The CDR3 sequence: CASSLYSSYEQYF. The DNA of the CDR3 is TGTGCCAGCAGCTTGTACAGTTCCTACGAGCAGTACTTC. The full variable domain, in which reference TRBV5-6 and TRBJ2-7 provide the parts outside the CDR3, is DAGVTQSPTHLIKTRGQQVTLRCSPKSGHDTVSWYQQALGQGPQFIFQYYEEEERQRGNFPDRFSGHQFPNYSSELNVNALLLGDSALYLCASSLYSSYEQYFGPGTRLTVT.

This clone was detected only once. This sequence joins TRBV7-7 and TRBJ2-3; D might be TRBD2 (5 bases). CDR3 size: 14 residues. Trimming shortened V by 5 bases and J by 2 bases, and 11 bases separated the two germline ends. Germline V CDR1 and CDR2: SSHAT, FNYEAQ (reference sequence). The chain's CDR3 is CASSRYGNTDTQYF. The CDR3 region has the DNA TGTGCCAGCAGCCGATACGGGAACACAGATACGCAGTATTTT.

This clone showed up just once. CDR3 region: CASSLVGMDEQYF. The CDR3 nucleotides are TGCGCCAGCAGCTTGGTTGGCATGGACGAGCAGTACTTC. The chain joins TRBV5-1 to TRBJ2-7; the D is unclear. V lost 0 bases and J lost 5, with 9 bases in between. CDR3 length: 13 amino acids. The germline CDR1 and CDR2 sequences are SGHRS and YFSETQ.

The rearrangement links TRBV6-2 or TRBV6-3 to TRBJ2-7; D unclear. Germline values: CDR1 MNHEY, CDR2 SVGEGT. The CDR3 loop spans 12 amino acids. V lost 2 bases and J 4 bases, leaving 6 bases between the germline ends. For the CDR3, the DNA is TGTGCCAGCAGTTACCCCCTGTACGAGCAGTACTTC. Translating it yields CASSYPLYEQYF.

The chain links TRBV5-1 to TRBJ2-7; perhaps TRBD2 as D (5 bases). V lost 0 bases and J lost 3, with 13 bases in between. The CDR3 extends over 15 amino acids. Germline values: CDR1 SGHRS, CDR2 YFSETQ. Here the CDR3 DNA reads TGCGCCAGCAGCTTGGCCTTGGGCGGACTCTACGAGCAGTACTTC. Its translation: CASSLALGGLYEQYF. Looking up the rest from reference TRBV5-1 and TRBJ2-7 gives the full variable domain: KAGVTQTPRYLIKTRGQQVTLSCSPISGHRSVSWYQQTPGQGLQFLFEYFSETQRNKGNFPGRFSGRQFSNSRSEMNVSTLELGDSALYLCASSLALGGLYEQYFGPGTRLTVT.

The chain uses TRBV4-1 and TRBJ2-7; 10 bases agree with TRBD2. Trimming cost V 1 base and J 6 bases; bases outside gene matches: 6. Germline CDR1 and CDR2: MGHRA and YSYEKL. The CDR3 runs 15 residues. CDR3 loop: CASSQGVAGGFEQYF. CDR3 sequence (DNA): TGCGCCAGCAGCCAAGGCGTAGCGGGGGGTTTCGAGCAGTACTTC.

The chain is built from TRBV20-1 and TRBJ2-3; TRBD2 is a possible D gene (6 bases). Germline CDR1 DFQATT, CDR2 SNEGSKA (reference sequence). The CDR3 consists of 11 residues. The V gene lost 6 bases and the J gene lost 6 bases, with 10 bases spanning the gap. The CDR3: CSARAGDTQYF. The DNA of the CDR3 is TGCAGTGCCCGGGCGGGGGATACGCAGTATTTT.

This chain connects TRBV7-2 to TRBJ2-1, with 7 positions matching TRBD2. The CDR3 extends over 16 amino acids. J was trimmed by 5 bases and V by 5 bases; bases with no gene match: 12. Germline CDR1 is SGHTA and CDR2 is FQGNSA. CDR3 in DNA: TGTGCCAGCAGCACCTATGGGGCGGGAGTTAACAATGAGCAGTTCTTC. The encoded protein is CASSTYGAGVNNEQFF.

This rearrangement joins TRBV29-1 to TRBJ2-7; TRBD2 matches 7 bases. V lost 1 base, J lost 6 bases, and 0 bases stayed unmatched. The CDR3 is made up of 11 amino acids. Germline lookup yields CDR1 SQVTM and CDR2 ANQGSEA. CDR3 residues: CSVEGGGEQYF. The CDR3 bases are TGCAGCGTTGAAGGGGGGGGCGAGCAGTACTTC.